This TCR beta chain was sequenced for a study of naive and memory T cell subsets. There are 16 residues in the CDR3. Germline CDR1 is SEHNR and CDR2 is FQNEAQ (reference sequence). The ends lost 3 bases at V and 7 bases at J; junction bases unmatched: 8. An equimolar mix of two oligonucleotides served as the beta constant-region primer for TRBC1 and TRBC2. The cDNA 3' end received a ligated single-stranded oligonucleotide carrying the SP2 primer and a 12-nucleotide UMI. MiXCR, applied by TCRdb to the UMI-ligation and nested PCR reads, yields one record per CDR3 protein. The table has tens of thousands of distinct CDR3 sequences, 13% seen once. There are many counts of this clonotype.

Sequenced sample: central memory CD4+ T cells from blood. The TCR comes from a human donor in good health. The rearrangement links TRBV7-9 to TRBJ2-1; TRBD1 aligns across 11 bases. CDR3 DNA: TGTGCCAGCAGCTTCCAAGCCGGGACAGGGGGGAATGAGCAGTTCTTC. Amino acids: CASSFQAGTGGNEQFF. Filled out from reference TRBV7-9 and TRBJ2-1, the complete variable domain reads DTGVSQNPRHKITKRGQNVTFRCDPISEHNRLYWYRQTLGQGPEFLTYFQNEAQLEKSRLLSDRFSAERPKGSFSTLEIQRTEQGDSAMYLCASSFQAGTGGNEQFFGPGTRLTVL.